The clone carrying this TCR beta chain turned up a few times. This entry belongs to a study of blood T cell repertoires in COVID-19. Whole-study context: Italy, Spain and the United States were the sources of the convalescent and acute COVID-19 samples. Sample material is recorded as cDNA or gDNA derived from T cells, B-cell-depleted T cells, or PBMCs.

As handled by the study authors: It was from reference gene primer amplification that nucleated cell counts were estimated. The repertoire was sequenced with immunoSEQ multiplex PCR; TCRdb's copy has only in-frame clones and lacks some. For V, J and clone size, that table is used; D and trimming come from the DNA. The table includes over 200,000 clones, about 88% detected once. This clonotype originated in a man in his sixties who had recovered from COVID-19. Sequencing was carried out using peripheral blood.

CDR3 loop: CASSLGTRSYEQYF. The CDR3 DNA reads TGTGCCAGCAGCCTAGGGACTCGCTCCTACGAGCAGTACTTC. The chain carries TRBV5-4 and TRBJ2-7; perhaps TRBD2 as D (6 bases). V dropped 4 bases and J dropped 0 bases, with 11 bases sitting between them. This CDR3 is built from 14 residues. CDR1 and CDR2 (germline): SGHNT, YYREEE (reference sequence).